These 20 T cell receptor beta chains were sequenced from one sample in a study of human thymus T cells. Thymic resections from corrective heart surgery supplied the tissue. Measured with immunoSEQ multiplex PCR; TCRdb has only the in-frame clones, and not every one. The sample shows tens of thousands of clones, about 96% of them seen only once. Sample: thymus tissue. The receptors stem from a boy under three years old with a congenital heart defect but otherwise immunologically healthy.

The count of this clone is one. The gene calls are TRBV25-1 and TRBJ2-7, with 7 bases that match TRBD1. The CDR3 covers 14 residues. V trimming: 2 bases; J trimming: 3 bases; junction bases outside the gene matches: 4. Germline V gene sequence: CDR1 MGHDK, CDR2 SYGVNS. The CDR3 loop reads CASSERDSHYEQYF. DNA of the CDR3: TGTGCCAGCAGTGAACGGGACAGCCACTACGAGCAGTACTTC.

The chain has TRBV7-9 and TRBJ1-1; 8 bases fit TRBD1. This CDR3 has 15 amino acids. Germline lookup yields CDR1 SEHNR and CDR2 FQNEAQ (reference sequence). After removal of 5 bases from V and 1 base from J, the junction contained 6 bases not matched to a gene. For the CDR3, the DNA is TGTGCCAGCAGCGGACAGGGAAGAAAGAACACTGAAGCTTTCTTT. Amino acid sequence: CASSGQGRKNTEAFF.

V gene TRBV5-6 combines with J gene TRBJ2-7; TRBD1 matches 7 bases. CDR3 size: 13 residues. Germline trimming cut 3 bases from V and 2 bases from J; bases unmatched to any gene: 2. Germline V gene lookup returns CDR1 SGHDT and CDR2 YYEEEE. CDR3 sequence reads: CASSYGQAYEQYF. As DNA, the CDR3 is TGTGCCAGCAGCTACGGACAGGCCTACGAGCAGTACTTC.

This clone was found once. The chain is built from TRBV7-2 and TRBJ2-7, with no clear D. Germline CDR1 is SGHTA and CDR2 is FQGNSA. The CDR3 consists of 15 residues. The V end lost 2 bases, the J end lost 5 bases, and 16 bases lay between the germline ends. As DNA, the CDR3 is TGTGCCAGCAGCTTACGCGGCCCGGGTTCTGACGAGCAGTACTTC. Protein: CASSLRGPGSDEQYF.

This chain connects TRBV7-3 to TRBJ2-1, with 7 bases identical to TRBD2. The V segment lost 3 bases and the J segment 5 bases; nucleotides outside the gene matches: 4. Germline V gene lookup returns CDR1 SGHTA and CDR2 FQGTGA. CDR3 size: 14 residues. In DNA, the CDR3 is TGTGCCAGCAGCTTCTTAAGCGGGAACAATGAGCAGTTCTTC. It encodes CASSFLSGNNEQFF.

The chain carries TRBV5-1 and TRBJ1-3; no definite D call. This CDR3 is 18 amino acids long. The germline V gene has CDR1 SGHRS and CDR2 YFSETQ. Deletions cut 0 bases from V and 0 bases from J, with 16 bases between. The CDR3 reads CASSLVLGGVSSGNTIYF. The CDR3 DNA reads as TGCGCCAGCAGCTTGGTTTTAGGTGGGGTCTCCTCTGGAAACACCATATATTTT.

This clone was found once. The CDR3: CASSSGGRRTTGELFF. CDR3 nucleotide sequence: TGCGCCAGCAGTTCCGGGGGGCGAAGAACGACCGGGGAGCTGTTTTTT. This rearrangement joins TRBV10-1 to TRBJ2-2; D might be TRBD2 (7 bases). The CDR3 extends over 16 amino acids. The V end lost 5 bases, the J end lost 5 bases, and 18 bases lay between the germline ends. Germline assignment: CDR1 WNHNN and CDR2 SYGVQD (reference sequence).

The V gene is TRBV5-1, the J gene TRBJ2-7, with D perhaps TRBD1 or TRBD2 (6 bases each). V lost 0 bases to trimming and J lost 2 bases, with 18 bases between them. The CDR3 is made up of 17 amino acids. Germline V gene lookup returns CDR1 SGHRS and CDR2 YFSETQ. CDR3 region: CASSLASGQGLAYEQYF. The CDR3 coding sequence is TGCGCCAGCAGCTTGGCCAGCGGGCAGGGGTTGGCCTACGAGCAGTACTTC.

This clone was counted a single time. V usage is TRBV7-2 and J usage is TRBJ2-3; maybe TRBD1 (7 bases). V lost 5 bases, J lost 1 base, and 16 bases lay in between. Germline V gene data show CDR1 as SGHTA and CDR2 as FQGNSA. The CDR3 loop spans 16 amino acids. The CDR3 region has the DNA TGTGCCAGCAGCGCAAATGGAGGGGGCGGCACAGATACGCAGTATTTT. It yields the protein CASSANGGGGTDTQYF.

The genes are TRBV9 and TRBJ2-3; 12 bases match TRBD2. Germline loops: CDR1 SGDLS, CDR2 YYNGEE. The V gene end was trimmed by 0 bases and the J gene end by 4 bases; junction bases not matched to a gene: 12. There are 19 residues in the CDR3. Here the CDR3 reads CASSVVKGLAGPTSDTQYF. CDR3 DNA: TGTGCCAGCAGCGTAGTGAAAGGACTAGCGGGACCCACGTCAGATACGCAGTATTTT.

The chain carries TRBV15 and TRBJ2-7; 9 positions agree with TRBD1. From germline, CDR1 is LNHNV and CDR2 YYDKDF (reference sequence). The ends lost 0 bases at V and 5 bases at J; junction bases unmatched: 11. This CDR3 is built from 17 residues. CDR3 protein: CATSRDKRGQGENEQYF. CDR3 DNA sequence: TGTGCCACCAGCAGAGATAAAAGGGGACAGGGTGAGAACGAGCAGTACTTC.

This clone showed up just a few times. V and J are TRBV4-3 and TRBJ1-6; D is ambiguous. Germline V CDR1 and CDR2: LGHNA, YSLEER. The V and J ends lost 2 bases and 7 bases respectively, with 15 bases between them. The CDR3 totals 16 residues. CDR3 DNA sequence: TGCGCCAGCAGCCAAACCCGGACCGCTGCCAATTCACCCCTCCACTTT. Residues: CASSQTRTAANSPLHF.

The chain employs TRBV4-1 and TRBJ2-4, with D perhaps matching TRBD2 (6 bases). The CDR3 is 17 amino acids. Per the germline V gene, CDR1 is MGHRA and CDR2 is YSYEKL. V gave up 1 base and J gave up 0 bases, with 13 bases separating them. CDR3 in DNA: TGCGCCAGCAGCCAAGGAGAACTAGCTGTAGCCAAAAACATTCAGTACTTC. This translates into CASSQGELAVAKNIQYF.

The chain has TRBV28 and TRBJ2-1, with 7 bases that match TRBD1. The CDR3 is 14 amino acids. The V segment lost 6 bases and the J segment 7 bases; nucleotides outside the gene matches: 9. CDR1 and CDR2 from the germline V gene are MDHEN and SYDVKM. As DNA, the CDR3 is TGTGCCAGCAGGACCGACAGGGCGGTAAATGAGCAGTTCTTC. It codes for CASRTDRAVNEQFF.

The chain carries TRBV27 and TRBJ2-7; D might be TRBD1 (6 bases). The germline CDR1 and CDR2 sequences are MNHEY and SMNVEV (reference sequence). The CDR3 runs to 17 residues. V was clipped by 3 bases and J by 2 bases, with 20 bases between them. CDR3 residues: CASSLGWGRDIAYEQYF. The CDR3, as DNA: TGTGCCAGCAGTTTGGGTTGGGGCCGGGACATAGCCTACGAGCAGTACTTC.

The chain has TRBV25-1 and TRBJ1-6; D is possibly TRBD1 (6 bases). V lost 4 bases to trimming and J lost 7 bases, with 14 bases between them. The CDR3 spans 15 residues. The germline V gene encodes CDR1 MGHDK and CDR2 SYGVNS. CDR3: CASSAGGALNSPLHF. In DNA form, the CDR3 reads TGTGCCAGCAGTGCGGGGGGGGCTCTAAATTCACCCCTCCACTTT.

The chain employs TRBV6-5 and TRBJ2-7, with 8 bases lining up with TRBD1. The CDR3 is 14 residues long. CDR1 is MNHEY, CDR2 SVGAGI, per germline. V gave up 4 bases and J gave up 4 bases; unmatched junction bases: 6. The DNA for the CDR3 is TGTGCCAGCAGTTCCCCGGACAGGGTTTACGAGCAGTACTTC. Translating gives CASSSPDRVYEQYF.

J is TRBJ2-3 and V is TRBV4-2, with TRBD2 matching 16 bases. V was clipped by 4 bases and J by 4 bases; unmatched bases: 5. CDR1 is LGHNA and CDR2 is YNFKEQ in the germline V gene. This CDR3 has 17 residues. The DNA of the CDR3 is TGTGCCAGCAGCCCTGAGGGACTAGCGGGAGGGGCAGATACGCAGTATTTT. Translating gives CASSPEGLAGGADTQYF.

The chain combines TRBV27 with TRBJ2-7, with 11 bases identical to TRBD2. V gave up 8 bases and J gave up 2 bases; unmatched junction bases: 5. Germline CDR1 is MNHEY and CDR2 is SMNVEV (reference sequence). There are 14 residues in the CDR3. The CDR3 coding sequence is TGTGCCAGCTCAAATAGCGGGAGGGCCTACGAGCAGTACTTC. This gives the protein CASSNSGRAYEQYF.

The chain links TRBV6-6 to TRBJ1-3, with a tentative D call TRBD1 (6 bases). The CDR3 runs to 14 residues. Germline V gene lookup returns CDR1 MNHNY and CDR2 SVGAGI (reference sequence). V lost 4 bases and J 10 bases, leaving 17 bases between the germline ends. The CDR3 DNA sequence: TGTGCCAGCAGTTCCACACACTACAGGGATACCATATATTTT. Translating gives CASSSTHYRDTIYF.